The 30 T cell receptor beta chains in this list originate from one sample, sequenced in a study of shared clonotypes between healthy human individuals. The data were produced by immunoSEQ multiplex PCR, yet TCRdb's version contains in-frame clones alone and is incomplete. This sample has 2,500,000 or so clones, with approximately 90% found just once. The sample comprised naive CD4+ T cells sorted from blood. Subset defined: CD45RA+ positively selected. The receptor set was obtained from a man aged 18 to 30 in good health.

In DNA, the CDR3 is TGCGCCAGCAGCTCAATTGGGGGGATGAACACTGAAGCTTTCTTT. It is translated as CASSSIGGMNTEAFF. The J gene is TRBJ1-1, the V gene TRBV5-1; D possibly corresponds to TRBD1 (5 bases). The V end lost 3 bases, the J end lost 0 bases, and 12 bases lay between the germline ends. CDR1 is SGHRS and CDR2 is YFSETQ in the germline V gene. The CDR3 spans 15 residues.

The rearrangement uses TRBV28 and TRBJ1-5; 7 bases are a match to TRBD1. Germline trimming cut 5 bases from V and 7 bases from J; bases unmatched to any gene: 5. The CDR3 contains 13 residues. Germline V gene data show CDR1 as MDHEN and CDR2 as SYDVKM. DNA of the CDR3: TGTGCCAGCAGTCGACAGGGATGGCAGCCCCAGCATTTT. This sequence encodes CASSRQGWQPQHF.

The V call is TRBV27, the J call TRBJ2-7, with D hard to call. Germline assignment: CDR1 MNHEY and CDR2 SMNVEV (reference sequence). V was shortened by 6 bases and J by 2 bases, with 14 bases between the two germline ends. CDR3 length: 14 residues. In nucleotides, the CDR3 is TGTGCCAGCAGACCCGGGCAGGCGACCTACGAGCAGTACTTC. This translates into CASRPGQATYEQYF.

The gene calls are TRBV6-6 and TRBJ2-5; D remains unclear. This CDR3 is built from 12 residues. The germline V and J ends were trimmed by 6 bases and 4 bases, with 9 bases remaining between them. Per germline, CDR1 MNHNY and CDR2 SVGAGI (reference sequence). The DNA for the CDR3 is TGTGCCAGCAGCACCCCACGAGAGACCCAGTACTTC. The encoded protein is CASSTPRETQYF.

The chain carries TRBV18 and TRBJ2-3; D perhaps matches TRBD1 (5 bases). The germline CDR1 and CDR2 sequences are KGHSH and LQKENI. The V and J ends lost 0 bases and 3 bases respectively, with 13 bases between them. The CDR3 runs 16 residues. The CDR3 loop is CASSPPGVRATDTQYF. CDR3 in DNA: TGTGCCAGCTCACCACCTGGAGTCAGGGCAACAGATACGCAGTATTTT.

This clone appeared a few times. Other DNA sequences in the same sample also yield this CDR3. The chain employs TRBV6-6 and TRBJ1-3; D remains ambiguous. CDR1 is MNHNY and CDR2 is SVGAGI in the germline V gene (reference sequence). Trimming shortened V by 0 bases and J by 0 bases, and 3 bases separated the two germline ends. This CDR3 region has 14 residues. The CDR3 region is CASSYSSSGNTIYF. The CDR3 nucleotides read TGTGCCAGCAGTTACTCGAGCTCTGGAAACACCATATATTTT.

As concerns this clone: This specimen includes other DNA sequences encoding the same CDR3. The V and J genes are TRBV14 and TRBJ2-7, with D unresolved. Germline assignment: CDR1 SGHDN and CDR2 FVKESK. The CDR3 is 12 residues long. Between the trimmed V and J ends, which lost 1 base and 3 bases, there was a span of 4 bases. The CDR3 DNA is TGTGCCAGCAGCCAAGTGAGCTACGAGCAGTACTTC. As protein: CASSQVSYEQYF. Supplemented by reference TRBV14 and TRBJ2-7, the full variable domain reads EAGVTQFPSHSVIEKGQTVTLRCDPISGHDNLYWYRRVMGKEIKFLLHFVKESKQDESGMPNNRFLAERTGGTYSTLKVQPAELEDSGVYFCASSQVSYEQYFGPGTRLTVT.

This chain links TRBV12-5 with TRBJ2-5; D is unclear. Germline CDR1 LGHNT, CDR2 FRNRAP. This CDR3 comprises 13 residues. V was clipped by 1 base and J by 4 bases, with 7 bases between them. The CDR3 region is CASGLGRRETQYF. DNA for the CDR3: TGTGCTAGTGGTTTGGGTCGACGAGAGACCCAGTACTTC.

This clone was counted once. The chain is built from TRBV7-2 and TRBJ2-3, with TRBD2 identical over 12 bases. Germline lookup yields CDR1 SGHTA and CDR2 FQGNSA. The V and J ends lost 5 bases and 2 bases, in that order; junction bases with no gene match: 11. There are 18 residues in the CDR3. CDR3 DNA: TGTGCCAGCAGCCGTCTGACACTAGCGGGGGGCCCCACAGATACGCAGTATTTT. As protein: CASSRLTLAGGPTDTQYF.

The chain recombines TRBV7-9 with TRBJ1-4; D is unclear. Trimming removed 0 bases at V and 8 bases at J, with 10 bases between. In germline, CDR1 is SEHNR, CDR2 FQNEAQ (reference sequence). CDR3 size: 14 residues. The CDR3 DNA sequence: TGTGCCAGCAGCTTAGCGGTCCAGTTGGAAAAACTGTTTTTT. Its translation: CASSLAVQLEKLFF.

This clone is a singleton in its sample. The sample holds other DNA sequences that translate to the same CDR3. The rearrangement joins TRBV10-3 to TRBJ1-1; D unclear. The germline gives CDR1 ENHRY, CDR2 SYGVKD. V was cut by 4 bases and J by 1 base, with 7 bases left in between. This CDR3 comprises 13 residues. CDR3 region: CAISGLENTEAFF. CDR3 coding DNA: TGTGCCATCAGTGGGCTGGAGAACACTGAAGCTTTCTTT.

The CDR3 bases are TGTGCCAGCAGCTTAGTGGCAGGGTCGCATGAAAAACTGTTTTTT. Its protein is CASSLVAGSHEKLFF. This chain joins TRBV7-2 and TRBJ1-4; D is perhaps TRBD1 (5 bases). Germline V gene lookup returns CDR1 SGHTA and CDR2 FQGNSA. V dropped 1 base and J dropped 6 bases, with 12 bases sitting between them. This CDR3 contains 15 residues.

This chain joins TRBV5-4 and TRBJ2-7; D may be TRBD1 (6 bases). V was shortened by 1 base and J by 6 bases, with 14 bases between the two germline ends. Germline CDR1 and CDR2: SGHNT and YYREEE (reference sequence). The CDR3 spans 14 residues. CDR3 nucleotide sequence: TGTGCCAGCAGCTTGTTCGGGACAAGTTCCGAGCAGTACTTC. It specifies CASSLFGTSSEQYF.

The chain joins TRBV5-4 to TRBJ2-7; 8 bases match TRBD2. The J segment lost 4 bases and the V segment lost 4 bases, leaving 10 bases of the junction unmatched. The CDR3 runs to 15 residues. Germline CDR1 and CDR2: SGHNT and YYREEE (reference sequence). The CDR3 sequence is CASSGPGTSRYEQYF. CDR3 sequence (DNA): TGTGCCAGCAGCGGACCGGGGACTAGTCGGTACGAGCAGTACTTC.

The chain has TRBV9 and TRBJ1-1, with TRBD1 matching over 7 bases. The V gene end was trimmed by 5 bases and the J gene end by 4 bases; junction bases not matched to a gene: 5. Germline-derived CDR1 and CDR2 are SGDLS and YYNGEE. CDR3 length: 13 residues. The CDR3 protein is CASRLTGSTEAFF. Written as DNA, the CDR3 is TGTGCCAGCAGGTTGACAGGGAGCACTGAAGCTTTCTTT. Full variable domain (outside the CDR3, taken from reference TRBV9 and TRBJ1-1): DSGVTQTPKHLITATGQRVTLRCSPRSGDLSVYWYQQSLDQGLQFLIQYYNGEERAKGNILERFSAQQFPDLHSELNLSSLELGDSALYFCASRLTGSTEAFFGQGTRLTVV.

The chain is built from TRBV11-2 and TRBJ2-5; D is unclear. The V end lost 2 bases, the J end lost 5 bases, and 15 bases lay between the germline ends. The CDR3 is 15 residues long. Germline CDR1 is SGHAT and CDR2 is FQNNGV. CDR3 in DNA: TGTGCCAGCAGCTTAAAGCTACACGTCGTGGAGACCCAGTACTTC. Its translation is CASSLKLHVVETQYF.

With regard to this clone: The same CDR3 also results from other DNA sequences found in this sample. The chain has TRBV5-8 and TRBJ1-2; the D is unclear. Germline V gene data show CDR1 as SGHTS and CDR2 as YDEGEE. The CDR3 totals 14 residues. V lost 0 bases and J lost 2, with 8 bases in between. CDR3 sequence (DNA): TGTGCCAGCAGCTTGGCCGGGCAGAACTATGGCTACACCTTC. It is translated as CASSLAGQNYGYTF.

The rearrangement links TRBV21-1 to TRBJ2-3; the table's D call of TRBD2 was not tested on the DNA. TRBV21-1 is a documented pseudogene. This CDR3 has 14 residues. This chain's CDR3 is CASSKTREVDTQYF. Written as DNA, the CDR3 is TGTGCCAGCAGCAAAACTAGGGAGGTAGATACGCAGTATTTT.

The V call is TRBV2, the J call TRBJ1-2; D is unresolved. The CDR3 is made up of 15 amino acids. The V gene lost 1 base and the J gene lost 4 bases, with 13 bases spanning the gap. Per germline, CDR1 SNHLY and CDR2 FYNNEI. DNA of the CDR3: TGTGCCAGCAGTGAAGAGCGGGGAGGGATCTATGGCTACACCTTC. Protein: CASSEERGGIYGYTF. Full variable domain (remainder filled in from reference TRBV2 and TRBJ1-2): EPEVTQTPSHQVTQMGQEVILRCVPISNHLYFYWYRQILGQKVEFLVSFYNNEISEKSEIFDDQFSVERPDGSNFTLKIRSTKLEDSAMYFCASSEERGGIYGYTFGSGTRLTVV.

Regarding this clone: This specimen includes other DNA sequences encoding the same CDR3. The V gene is TRBV11-2, the J gene TRBJ1-3; TRBD1 might be the D (6 bases). Trimming pared 2 bases from V and 4 bases from J, leaving 9 bases between. The CDR3 spans 14 residues. Germline CDR1 reads SGHAT; CDR2 reads FQNNGV. In DNA, the CDR3 is TGTGCCAGCAGCTTAACCGACAGGGGAAACACCATATATTTT. Its protein is CASSLTDRGNTIYF.

The V gene is TRBV7-2, the J gene TRBJ2-3; a weak D match, TRBD2 (5 bases). The CDR3 covers 13 residues. V was trimmed by 5 bases and J by 6 bases, leaving 12 bases between them. Germline V gene data show CDR1 as SGHTA and CDR2 as FQGNSA. In DNA form, the CDR3 reads TGTGCCAGCAGCCCTGCTAGCTGGGATACGCAGTATTTT. Translation: CASSPASWDTQYF.

Note on this clone: Other DNA sequences in this sample translate to the same CDR3. This rearrangement joins TRBV19 to TRBJ1-2; D may be TRBD1 (5 bases). This CDR3 comprises 13 residues. V lost 3 bases, J lost 4 bases, and 9 bases lay in between. Germline loops: CDR1 LNHDA, CDR2 SQIVND (reference sequence). The CDR3 sequence: CASSMAGGYGYTF. The CDR3 nucleotides read TGTGCCAGTAGTATGGCGGGGGGCTATGGCTACACCTTC.

The V gene is TRBV7-2, the J gene TRBJ2-7; 11 positions agree with TRBD2. Losses at the gene ends were 5 bases for V and 3 bases for J; bases not matched to a gene: 6. The germline CDR1 and CDR2 sequences are SGHTA and FQGNSA. CDR3 length: 15 residues. The CDR3 reads CASSGTSGGNYEQYF. The CDR3 DNA reads TGTGCCAGCAGCGGTACTAGCGGGGGAAACTACGAGCAGTACTTC.

This clone was detected once. The chain has TRBV5-1 and TRBJ2-3, with 9 bases fitting TRBD2. V dropped 2 bases and J dropped 5; count of bases not matched to a gene: 3. The CDR3 has 14 amino acids. Looked up from germline, CDR1 is SGHRS and CDR2 is YFSETQ. The CDR3 sequence is CASSFRLAVDTQYF. In nucleotides, the CDR3 is TGCGCCAGCAGCTTCAGACTAGCGGTAGATACGCAGTATTTT.

The chain carries TRBV7-2 and TRBJ1-6; the D is unclear. This CDR3 has 16 amino acids. Germline V lookup: CDR1 SGHTA, CDR2 FQGNSA. The V end was cut by 5 bases, the J end by 6 bases, with 17 bases between. CDR3 residues: CASSRDTLVGNSPLHF. CDR3 DNA sequence: TGTGCCAGCAGCAGAGACACCCTCGTGGGTAATTCACCCCTCCACTTT.

This clone was picked up one time. The chain has TRBV29-1 and TRBJ1-2; the match to TRBD1 covers 8 bases. The length of the CDR3 is 15 residues. The V segment lost 0 bases and the J segment 7 bases; nucleotides outside the gene matches: 10. Germline lookup yields CDR1 SQVTM and CDR2 ANQGSEA. CDR3: CSVEDLDRGRSGYTF. The DNA for the CDR3 is TGCAGCGTTGAAGATCTAGACAGGGGTAGAAGTGGCTACACCTTC.

The rearrangement links TRBV11-2 to TRBJ2-5; possibly TRBD2 for D (5 bases). The V gene's germline CDR1 is SGHAT and CDR2 FQNNGV. The CDR3 length is 15 residues. V was trimmed by 5 bases and J by 4 bases, leaving 17 bases between them. The CDR3 DNA follows: TGTGCCAGCAGCCCCTTTGCGGGTCGGGGAGAGACCCAGTACTTC. Translated: CASSPFAGRGETQYF. Supplemented by reference TRBV11-2 and TRBJ2-5, the full variable domain reads EAGVAQSPRYKIIEKRQSVAFWCNPISGHATLYWYQQILGQGPKLLIQFQNNGVVDDSQLPKDRFSAERLKGVDSTLKIQPAKLEDSAVYLCASSPFAGRGETQYFGPGTRLLVL.

The chain has TRBV19 and TRBJ2-2, with a tentative D call TRBD1 (7 bases). Germline V lookup: CDR1 LNHDA, CDR2 SQIVND (reference sequence). Trimming took off 5 bases at V and 4 bases at J, with 14 bases between the two ends. There are 15 residues in the CDR3. DNA of the CDR3: TGTGCCAGTAGTCAGGGGGGCTCGGGCACCGGGGAGCTGTTTTTT. Amino acid sequence: CASSQGGSGTGELFF.

The chain links TRBV4-3 to TRBJ2-5, with 7 bases fitting TRBD1. Judging by the DNA end, TRBJ2-7 fits better; the J call may be wrong. This CDR3 contains 14 residues. Germline V gene sequence: CDR1 LGHNA, CDR2 YSLEER. DNA of the CDR3: TGCGCCAGCAGCCAAGACAGGGGGTTCTACGAGCAGTACTTC. Translation: CASSQDRGFYEQYF.

CDR3 residues: CASTNGWNQPQHF. The CDR3 coding sequence is TGTGCCAGCACCAACGGGTGGAATCAGCCCCAGCATTTT. The chain uses TRBV6-5 and TRBJ1-5; D gene unclear. V lost 7 bases and J lost 4, with 11 bases in between. The CDR3 contains 13 residues. Germline lookup yields CDR1 MNHEY and CDR2 SVGAGI.